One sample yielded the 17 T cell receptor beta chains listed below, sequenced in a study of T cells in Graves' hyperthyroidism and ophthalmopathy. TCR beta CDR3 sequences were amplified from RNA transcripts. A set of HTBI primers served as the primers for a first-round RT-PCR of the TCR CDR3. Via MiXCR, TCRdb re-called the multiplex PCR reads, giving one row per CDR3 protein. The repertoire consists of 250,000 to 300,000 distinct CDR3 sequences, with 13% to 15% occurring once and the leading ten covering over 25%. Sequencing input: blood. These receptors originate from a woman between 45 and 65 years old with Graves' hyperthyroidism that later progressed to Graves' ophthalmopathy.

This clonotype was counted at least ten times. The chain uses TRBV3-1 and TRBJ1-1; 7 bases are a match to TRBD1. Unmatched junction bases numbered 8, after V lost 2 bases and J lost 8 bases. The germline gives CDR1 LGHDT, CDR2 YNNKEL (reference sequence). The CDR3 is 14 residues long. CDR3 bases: TGTGCCAGCAGCCAAATAGACAGGGAGGCCGAAGCTTTCTTT. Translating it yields CASSQIDREAEAFF.

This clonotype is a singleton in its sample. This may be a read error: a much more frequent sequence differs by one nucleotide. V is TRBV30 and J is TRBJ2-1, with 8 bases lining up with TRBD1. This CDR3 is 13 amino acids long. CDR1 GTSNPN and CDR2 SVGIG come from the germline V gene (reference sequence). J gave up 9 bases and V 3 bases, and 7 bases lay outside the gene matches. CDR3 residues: CAWRKTGVSEQFF. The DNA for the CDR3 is TGTGCCTGGAGGAAGACAGGGGTCAGTGAGCAGTTCTTC.

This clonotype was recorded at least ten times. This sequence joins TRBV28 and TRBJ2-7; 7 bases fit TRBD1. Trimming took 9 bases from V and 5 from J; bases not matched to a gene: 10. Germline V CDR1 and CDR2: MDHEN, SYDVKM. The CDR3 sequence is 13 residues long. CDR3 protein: CASRQGMLDEQYF. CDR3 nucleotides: TGTGCCAGTCGACAGGGAATGTTGGACGAGCAGTACTTC.

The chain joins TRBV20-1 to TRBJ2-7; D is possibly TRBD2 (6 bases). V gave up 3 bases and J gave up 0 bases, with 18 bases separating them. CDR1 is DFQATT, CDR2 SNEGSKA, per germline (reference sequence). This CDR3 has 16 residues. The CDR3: CSASGAPERASYEQYF. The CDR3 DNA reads TGCAGTGCTAGTGGGGCACCTGAGCGGGCCTCCTACGAGCAGTACTTC.

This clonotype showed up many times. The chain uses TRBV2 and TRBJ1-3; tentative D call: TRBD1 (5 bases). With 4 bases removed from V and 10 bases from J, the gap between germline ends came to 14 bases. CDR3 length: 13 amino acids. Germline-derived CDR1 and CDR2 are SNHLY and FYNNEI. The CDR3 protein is CASSAGPRLTIYF. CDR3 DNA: TGTGCCAGCAGTGCGGGACCTCGGTTGACCATATATTTT. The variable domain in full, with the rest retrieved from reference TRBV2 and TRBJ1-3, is EPEVTQTPSHQVTQMGQEVILRCVPISNHLYFYWYRQILGQKVEFLVSFYNNEISEKSEIFDDQFSVERPDGSNFTLKIRSTKLEDSAMYFCASSAGPRLTIYFGEGSWLTVV.

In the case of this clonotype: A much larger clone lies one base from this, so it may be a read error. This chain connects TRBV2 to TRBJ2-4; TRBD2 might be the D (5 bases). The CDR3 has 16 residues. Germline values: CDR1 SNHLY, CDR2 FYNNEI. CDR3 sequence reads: CVSSEARAGSGGIQYF. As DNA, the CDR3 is TGTGTCAGCAGTGAAGCGCGGGCGGGTTCAGGAGGCATTCAGTACTTC.

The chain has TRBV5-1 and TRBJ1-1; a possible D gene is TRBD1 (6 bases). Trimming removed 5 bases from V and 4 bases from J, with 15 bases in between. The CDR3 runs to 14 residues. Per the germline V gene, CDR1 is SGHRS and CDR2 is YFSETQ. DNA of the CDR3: TGCGCCAGCAGTCCCGACAGGACTACCACTGAAGCTTTCTTT. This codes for CASSPDRTTTEAFF.

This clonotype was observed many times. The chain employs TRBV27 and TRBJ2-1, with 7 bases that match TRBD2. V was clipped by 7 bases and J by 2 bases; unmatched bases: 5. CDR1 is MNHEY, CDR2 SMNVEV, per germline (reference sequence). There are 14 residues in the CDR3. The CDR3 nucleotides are TGTGCCAGCAACCAGCGGGGTACCTACAATGAGCAGTTCTTC. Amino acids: CASNQRGTYNEQFF.

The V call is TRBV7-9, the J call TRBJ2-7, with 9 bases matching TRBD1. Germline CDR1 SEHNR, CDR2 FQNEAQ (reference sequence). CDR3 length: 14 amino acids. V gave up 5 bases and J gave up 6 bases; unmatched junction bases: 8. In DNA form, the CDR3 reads TGTGCCAGCAGCCCCGGGACAGGGTTCTGCGAGCAGTACTTC. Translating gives CASSPGTGFCEQYF.

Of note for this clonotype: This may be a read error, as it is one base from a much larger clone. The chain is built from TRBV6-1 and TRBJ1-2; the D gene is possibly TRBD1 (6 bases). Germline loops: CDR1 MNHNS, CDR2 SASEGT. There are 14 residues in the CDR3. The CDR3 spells CASREAGEVYGYTF. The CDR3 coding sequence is TGTGCCAGCAGAGAAGCAGGGGAAGTCTATGGCTACACCTTC.

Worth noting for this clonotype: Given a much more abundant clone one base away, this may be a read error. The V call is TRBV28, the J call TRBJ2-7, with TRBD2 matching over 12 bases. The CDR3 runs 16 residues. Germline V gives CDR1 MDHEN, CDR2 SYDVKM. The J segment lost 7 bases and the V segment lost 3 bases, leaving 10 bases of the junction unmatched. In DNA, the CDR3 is TGTGCCAGCAGTTTGCGTGGGACTAGCGGGTTAGGTGAGCAGTACTTC. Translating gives CASSLRGTSGLGEQYF.

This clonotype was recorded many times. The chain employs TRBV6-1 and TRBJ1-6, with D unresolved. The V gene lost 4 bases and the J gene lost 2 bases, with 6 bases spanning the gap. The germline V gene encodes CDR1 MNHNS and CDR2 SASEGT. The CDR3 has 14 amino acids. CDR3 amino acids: CASSAGTYNSPLHF. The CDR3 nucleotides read TGTGCCAGCAGTGCCGGGACCTATAATTCACCCCTCCACTTT.

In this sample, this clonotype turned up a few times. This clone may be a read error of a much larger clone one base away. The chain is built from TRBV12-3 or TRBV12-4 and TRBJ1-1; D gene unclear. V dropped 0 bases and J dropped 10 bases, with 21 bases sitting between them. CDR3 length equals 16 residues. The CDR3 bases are TGTGCCAGCAGTTTAGCGTCGGAACAGCCTGGCGCTGGAGCTTTCTTT. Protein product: CASSLASEQPGAGAFF.

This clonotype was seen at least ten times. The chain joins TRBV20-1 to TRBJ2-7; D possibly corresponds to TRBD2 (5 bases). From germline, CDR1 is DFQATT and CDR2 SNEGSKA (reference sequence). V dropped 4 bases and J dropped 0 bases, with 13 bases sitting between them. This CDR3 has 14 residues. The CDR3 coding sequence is TGCAGTGCTAAAGTCTGGCGGGCCTCCTACGAGCAGTACTTC. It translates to CSAKVWRASYEQYF.

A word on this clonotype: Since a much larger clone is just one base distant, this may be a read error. The CDR3: CANSSEKPRGEQYF. CDR3 coding DNA: TGTGCCAACAGTTCGGAAAAACCTAGGGGCGAGCAGTACTTC. The V and J genes are TRBV6-5 and TRBJ2-7; possibly TRBD1 for D (5 bases). This CDR3 has 14 amino acids. Per germline, CDR1 MNHEY and CDR2 SVGAGI.

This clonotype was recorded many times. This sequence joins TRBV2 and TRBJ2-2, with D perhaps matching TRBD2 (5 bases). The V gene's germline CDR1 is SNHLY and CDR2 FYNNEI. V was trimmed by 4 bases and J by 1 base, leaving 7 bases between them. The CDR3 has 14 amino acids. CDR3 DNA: TGTGCCAGCAGTGTTCGGGGGAACACCGGGGAGCTGTTTTTT. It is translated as CASSVRGNTGELFF.

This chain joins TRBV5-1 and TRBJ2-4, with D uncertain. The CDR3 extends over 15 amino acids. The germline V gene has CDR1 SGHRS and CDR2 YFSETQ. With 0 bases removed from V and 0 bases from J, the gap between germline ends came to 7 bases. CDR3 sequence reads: CASSLEPLAKNIQYF. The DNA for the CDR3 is TGCGCCAGCAGCTTGGAACCGCTAGCCAAAAACATTCAGTACTTC.